The subject of this entry is one T cell receptor beta chain. Its antigen is still unknown. These data come from a study of T cells in localized non-small cell lung cancer. Points from the study as a whole: Because only a single region of the tumor was sequenced, heterogeneity remains possible. Tumor showed lower T cell clonality than uninvolved adjacent lung, where it was highest. Median detection of top 100 tumor clones in adjacent lung was around 57 clones. Greater blood T cell density accompanied longer overall survival.

This CDR3 is 14 amino acids long. Trimming removed 6 bases from V and 0 bases from J; junction bases left unmatched: 2. Per germline, CDR1 MNHNS and CDR2 SASEGT. The repertoire was sequenced with immunoSEQ multiplex PCR; TCRdb's copy has only in-frame clones and lacks some. This table has 40,000 or so clones, roughly four fifths appearing once. This sequence originates from a male donor aged 60 or over with stage III squamous cell lung carcinoma. This chain joins TRBV6-1 and TRBJ2-1; 7 positions match TRBD1. Sequencing was performed on peripheral blood, taken before any cancer treatment. CDR3 coding DNA: TGTGCCAGCAGGGGACAGAGCTCCTACAATGAGCAGTTCTTC. This encodes CASRGQSSYNEQFF.